A selection of T cell receptor beta chains follows, all from one sample in a study of PD-L1 blockade in urothelial cancer. Sequenced by immunoSEQ multiplex PCR; TCRdb stores in-frame clones only, minus some. The sample has around 70,000 clones; around 84% are singletons. Sequencing used PBMCs, obtained around atezolizumab (anti-PD-L1) treatment. The receptors come from a man between 65 and 85 years old with urothelial cancer. The CDR3 runs from the conserved cysteine through the conserved F or W. Fields, in order: clone size, V gene, D gene, J gene, CDR3 DNA, CDR3 protein. The D gene is left open where the match is weak. The size of a clone is reported for some rows only, either as once, few or many, or as a class for expanded clones.

>-|TRBV14|-|TRBJ2-7
TGTGCCAGCAGCCAAGACTTGGGAGGCGAGCAGTACTTC
CASSQDLGGEQYF
>-|TRBV5-1|-|TRBJ2-3
TGCGCCAGCAGCTTGTCTAGCACAGATACGCAGTATTTT
CASSLSSTDTQYF
>-|TRBV5-4|TRBD2|TRBJ2-5
TGTGCCAGCAGCTTAAGGATAATAGCGGGAGTAGGAGAGACCCAGTACTTC
CASSLRIIAGVGETQYF
>-|TRBV5-1|-|TRBJ1-2
TGCGCCAGCACCCGGGAGGGTCCCCTCTATGGCTACACCTTC
CASTREGPLYGYTF
>-|TRBV7-8|TRBD1|TRBJ1-1
TGTGCCAGCAGCCTGCTACAGGGGAGGACTACGAACACTGAAGCTTTCTTT
CASSLLQGRTTNTEAFF
>-|TRBV27|TRBD1|TRBJ1-2
TGTGCCAGCAGTTCCGGACAGGGTATAGACTATGGCTACACCTTC
CASSSGQGIDYGYTF
>-|TRBV5-4|TRBD1|TRBJ2-3
TGTACGGACAGGGGGAGAATAGATACGCAGTATTTT
CTDRGRIDTQYF
>-|TRBV15|-|TRBJ2-2
TGTGCCACCAGCAGAGATCAGGGCTACACCGGGGAGCTGTTTTTT
CATSRDQGYTGELFF
>-|TRBV11-2|TRBD1|TRBJ2-1
TGTGCCAGCAGCGAAAGTACAGGACAGGGGATGGGAAAGTTCTTC
CASSESTGQGMGKFF
>-|TRBV5-4|TRBD2|TRBJ2-2
TGTGCCAGCAGCTGGGGGGGTCGGGGCTACACCGGGGAGCTGTTTTTT
CASSWGGRGYTGELFF
>-|TRBV6-1|-|TRBJ2-7
TGTGCCAGCAGTGGCTCGAGCGGCCTATACGAGCAGTACTTC
CASSGSSGLYEQYF
>-|TRBV5-4|TRBD1|TRBJ2-2
TGTGCCAGCAGCTCAGGACAGGGGCGGCTTGGGCTGTTTTTT
CASSSGQGRLGLFF
>once|TRBV6-6|-|TRBJ1-2
TGTGCCAGCTCCCCAAGCTCCTATGGCTACACCTTC
CASSPSSYGYTF
>-|TRBV7-2|TRBD2|TRBJ2-3
TGTGCCAGCAGCCGGGGTCTAGCGGGACGAGATACGCAGTATTTT
CASSRGLAGRDTQYF
>once|TRBV19|-|TRBJ2-3
TGTGCCAGTAGTATAGATCCACGGGATAGCACAGATACGCAGTATTTT
CASSIDPRDSTDTQYF
>-|TRBV10-2|-|TRBJ2-5
TGCGCCACCATACAGGGAGTTGGTGAGACCCAGTACTTC
CATIQGVGETQYF
>once|TRBV10-2|TRBD1|TRBJ2-5
TGCGCCAGCAATTTAAGGACAGGGGGGACCCAGTACTTC
CASNLRTGGTQYF
>-|TRBV18|TRBD2|TRBJ2-7
TGTGCCAGCTCACGGACTAGCGGGAGCTCAGACGAGCAGTACTTC
CASSRTSGSSDEQYF
>-|TRBV10-2|TRBD1|TRBJ1-5
TGCGCCAGCAGTGAAGGACAGGGAGTAAGCAATCAGCCCCAGCATTTT
CASSEGQGVSNQPQHF
>-|TRBV15|-|TRBJ2-5
TGTGCCACCAGCAGAGAGAGTTTGGAGACCCAGTACTTC
CATSRESLETQYF
>-|TRBV2|-|TRBJ1-5
TGTGCCAGCAGTGAAAGGGAGAATCAGCCCCAGCATTTT
CASSERENQPQHF
>-|TRBV5-4|-|TRBJ2-5
TGTGCCAGCAGCTGGAGACGGGGAGAGACCCAGTACTTC
CASSWRRGETQYF
>-|TRBV29-1|TRBD1|TRBJ2-7
TGCAGCGTTGGGTCGGGACAGAAATACGAGCAGTACTTC
CSVGSGQKYEQYF
>-|TRBV6-5|-|TRBJ1-1
TGTGCCAGCAGTTATGCGGGCCCCAGGAGGACTGAAGCTTTCTTT
CASSYAGPRRTEAFF
>-|TRBV7-2|TRBD2|TRBJ2-7
TGTGCCAGCAGCCGACTAGCGGGAGTTGTGCAGTACTTC
CASSRLAGVVQYF
>-|TRBV2|-|TRBJ2-1
TGTGCCAGCAGTGATCGGACAGCATACAATGAGCAGTTCTTC
CASSDRTAYNEQFF
>once|TRBV6-1|-|TRBJ2-7
TGTGCCAGCAGCCTTAACTACGAGCAGTACTTC
CASSLNYEQYF
>once|TRBV5-1|TRBD2|TRBJ2-7
TGCGCCAGCAGTCGGGGATGGGGTAGCGGGCCTGCCTACGAGCAGTACTTC
CASSRGWGSGPAYEQYF
>-|TRBV2|TRBD1|TRBJ1-1
TGTGCCAGCCTCAGGACAGGGGGTATGAACACTGAAGCTTTCTTT
CASLRTGGMNTEAFF